The clone carrying this T cell receptor (beta chain) showed up just once. Its target is unknown. This record comes from a study of T cell responses to AZD1222 COVID-19 vaccine. Produced via immunoSEQ multiplex PCR; TCRdb's table is partial and in-frame only. The sample carries approximately 110,000 clones, less than 90% recorded once. Study observations and caveats: Spike-specific TCR depth and breadth grew after two AZD1222 doses. Just 6 or 7 AZD1222 recipients were seropositive at baseline. Donors, mostly white British, included more females; clonal diversity was possibly underestimated.

This CDR3 comprises 13 residues. Germline-derived CDR1 and CDR2 are KGHSH and LQKENI. Trimming cost V 4 bases and J 3 bases, with 9 bases left between them. The genes are TRBV18 and TRBJ2-5, with D perhaps TRBD1 (6 bases). The sample consisted of peripheral blood, taken on day 0 of AZD1222 vaccination. This sequence was found in an adult in good health. The CDR3 nucleotides are TGTGCCAGCTCACGAAACAGGGAAGAGACCCAGTACTTC. As protein: CASSRNREETQYF.